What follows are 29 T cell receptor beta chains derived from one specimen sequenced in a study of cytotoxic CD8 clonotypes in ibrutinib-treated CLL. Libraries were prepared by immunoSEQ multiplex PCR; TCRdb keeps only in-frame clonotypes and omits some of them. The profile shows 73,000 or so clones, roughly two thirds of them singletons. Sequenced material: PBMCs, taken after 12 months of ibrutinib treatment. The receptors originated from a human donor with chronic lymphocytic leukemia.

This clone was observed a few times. The CDR3 sequence: CASSSPAGSNYEQYF. As DNA, the CDR3 is TGTGCCAGCAGTTCCCCGGCAGGGAGCAACTACGAGCAGTACTTC. The chain recombines TRBV28 with TRBJ2-7, with D possibly being TRBD1 or TRBD2 (5 bases each). The CDR3 runs to 15 residues. Trimming took off 4 bases at V and 3 bases at J, with 16 bases between the two ends. The V gene's germline CDR1 is MDHEN and CDR2 SYDVKM.

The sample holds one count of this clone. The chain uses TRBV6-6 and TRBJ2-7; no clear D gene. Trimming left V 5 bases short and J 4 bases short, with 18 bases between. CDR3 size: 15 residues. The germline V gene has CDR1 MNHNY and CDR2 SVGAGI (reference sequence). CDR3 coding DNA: TGTGCCAGCAGTACACCGGGCCACCGCCGGTACGAGCAGTACTTC. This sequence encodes CASSTPGHRRYEQYF.

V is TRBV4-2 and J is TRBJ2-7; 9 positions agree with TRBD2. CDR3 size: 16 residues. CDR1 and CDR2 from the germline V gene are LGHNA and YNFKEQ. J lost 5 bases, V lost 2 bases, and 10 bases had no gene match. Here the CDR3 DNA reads TGTGCCAGCAGCCAATCATCGACTAGCGGCATCCACGAGCAGTACTTC. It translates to CASSQSSTSGIHEQYF.

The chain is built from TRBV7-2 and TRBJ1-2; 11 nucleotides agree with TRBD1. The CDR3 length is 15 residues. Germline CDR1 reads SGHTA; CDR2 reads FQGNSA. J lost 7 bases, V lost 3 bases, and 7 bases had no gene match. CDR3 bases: TGTGCCAGCAGCTTTCGGACAGGGGGCGCTGCTGGCTACACCTTC. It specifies CASSFRTGGAAGYTF.

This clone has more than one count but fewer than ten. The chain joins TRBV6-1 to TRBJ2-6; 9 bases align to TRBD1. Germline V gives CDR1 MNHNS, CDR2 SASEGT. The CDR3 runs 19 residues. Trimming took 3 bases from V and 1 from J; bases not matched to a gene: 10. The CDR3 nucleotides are TGTGCCAGCAGTGACCTGAATCGGGACAGGGTGTCTGGGGCCAACGTCCTGACTTTC. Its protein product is CASSDLNRDRVSGANVLTF.

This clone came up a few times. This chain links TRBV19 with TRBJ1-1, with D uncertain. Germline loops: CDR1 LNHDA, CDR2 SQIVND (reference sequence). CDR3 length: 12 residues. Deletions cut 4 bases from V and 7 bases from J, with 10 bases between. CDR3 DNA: TGTGCCAGTAGTACCTTGGACGGTGAAGCTTTCTTT. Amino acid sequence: CASSTLDGEAFF.

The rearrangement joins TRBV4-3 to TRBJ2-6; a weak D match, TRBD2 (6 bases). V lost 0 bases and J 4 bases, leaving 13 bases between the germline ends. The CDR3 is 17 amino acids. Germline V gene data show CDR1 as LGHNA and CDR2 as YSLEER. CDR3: CASSQEGGIGGANVLTF. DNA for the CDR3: TGCGCCAGCAGCCAAGAGGGCGGGATCGGGGGGGCCAACGTCCTGACTTTC.

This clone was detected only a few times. The CDR3 here is CATRRQTSNTEAFF. CDR3 nucleotide sequence: TGTGCCACCCGCCGTCAAACCTCGAACACTGAAGCTTTCTTT. The chain combines TRBV28 with TRBJ1-1; D call uncertain. V lost 10 bases, J lost 1 base, and 16 bases lay in between. The germline CDR1 and CDR2 sequences are MDHEN and SYDVKM. CDR3 length: 14 residues.

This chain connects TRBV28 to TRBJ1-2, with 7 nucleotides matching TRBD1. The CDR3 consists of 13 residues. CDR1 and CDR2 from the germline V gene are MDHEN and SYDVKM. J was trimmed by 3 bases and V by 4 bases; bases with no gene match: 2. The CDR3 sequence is CASSYGQDYGYTF. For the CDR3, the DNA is TGTGCCAGCAGTTACGGACAGGACTATGGCTACACCTTC.

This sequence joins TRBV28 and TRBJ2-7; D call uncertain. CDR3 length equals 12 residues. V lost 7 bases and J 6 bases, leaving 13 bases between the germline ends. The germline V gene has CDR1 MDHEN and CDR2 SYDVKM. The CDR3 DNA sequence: TGTGCCAGCAATGGGGTTGCCATCGAGCAGTACTTC. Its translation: CASNGVAIEQYF.

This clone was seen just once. In DNA form, the CDR3 reads TGTGCCAGCAGTGATCCGGCCGGGTTCCTTAATGAAAAACTGTTTTTT. The encoded protein is CASSDPAGFLNEKLFF. This chain uses TRBV6-1 with TRBJ1-4; no reliable D call. V dropped 3 bases and J dropped 4 bases, with 15 bases sitting between them. There are 16 residues in the CDR3. CDR1 and CDR2 from the germline V gene are MNHNS and SASEGT.

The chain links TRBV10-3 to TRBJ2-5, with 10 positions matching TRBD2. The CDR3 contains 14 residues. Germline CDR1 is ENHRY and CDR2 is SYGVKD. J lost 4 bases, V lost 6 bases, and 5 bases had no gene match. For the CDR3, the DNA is TGTGCCATCAGACCAGCGGGGGGGCCAGAGACCCAGTACTTC. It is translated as CAIRPAGGPETQYF.

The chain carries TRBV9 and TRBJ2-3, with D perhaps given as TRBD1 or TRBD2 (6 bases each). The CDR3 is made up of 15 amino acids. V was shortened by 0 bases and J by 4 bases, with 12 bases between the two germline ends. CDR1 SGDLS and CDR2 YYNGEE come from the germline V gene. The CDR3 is CASSVVGGRADTQYF. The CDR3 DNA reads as TGTGCCAGCAGCGTAGTCGGGGGCCGCGCAGATACGCAGTATTTT. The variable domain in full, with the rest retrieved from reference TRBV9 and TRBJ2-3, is DSGVTQTPKHLITATGQRVTLRCSPRSGDLSVYWYQQSLDQGLQFLIQYYNGEERAKGNILERFSAQQFPDLHSELNLSSLELGDSALYFCASSVVGGRADTQYFGPGTRLTVL.

CDR3 sequence reads: CASSPRGGYSGNTIYF. CDR3 nucleotide sequence: TGTGCCAGCAGCCCAAGGGGGGGATACTCTGGAAACACCATATATTTT. The chain has TRBV5-4 and TRBJ1-3; perhaps TRBD1 as D (6 bases). V shed 4 bases and J shed 0 bases, with 14 bases lying between them. Looked up from germline, CDR1 is SGHNT and CDR2 is YYREEE (reference sequence). The CDR3 is 16 residues long. The full variable domain, in which reference TRBV5-4 and TRBJ1-3 provide the parts outside the CDR3, is ETGVTQSPTHLIKTRGQQVTLRCSSQSGHNTVSWYQQALGQGPQFIFQYYREEENGRGNFPPRFSGLQFPNYSSELNVNALELDDSALYLCASSPRGGYSGNTIYFGEGSWLTVV.

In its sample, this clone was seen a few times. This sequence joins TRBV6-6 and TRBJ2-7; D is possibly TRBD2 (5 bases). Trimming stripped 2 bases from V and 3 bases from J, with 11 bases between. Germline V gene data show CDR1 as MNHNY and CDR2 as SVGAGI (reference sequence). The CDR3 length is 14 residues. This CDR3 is CASSYLGGGYEQYF. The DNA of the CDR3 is TGTGCCAGCAGTTACCTCGGTGGAGGCTACGAGCAGTACTTC.

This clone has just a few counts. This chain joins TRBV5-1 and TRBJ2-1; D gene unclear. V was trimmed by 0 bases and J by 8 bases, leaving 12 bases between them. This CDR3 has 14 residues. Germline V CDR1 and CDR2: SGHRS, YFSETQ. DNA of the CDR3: TGCGCCAGCAGCTTGGAGTCCCTATCTCATGAGCAGTTCTTC. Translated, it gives CASSLESLSHEQFF.

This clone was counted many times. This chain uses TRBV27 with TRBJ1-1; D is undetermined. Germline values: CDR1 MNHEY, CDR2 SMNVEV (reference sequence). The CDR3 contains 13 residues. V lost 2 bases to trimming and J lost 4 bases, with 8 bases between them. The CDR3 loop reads CASSLASGTEAFF. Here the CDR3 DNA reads TGTGCCAGCAGTTTAGCCTCCGGCACTGAAGCTTTCTTT.

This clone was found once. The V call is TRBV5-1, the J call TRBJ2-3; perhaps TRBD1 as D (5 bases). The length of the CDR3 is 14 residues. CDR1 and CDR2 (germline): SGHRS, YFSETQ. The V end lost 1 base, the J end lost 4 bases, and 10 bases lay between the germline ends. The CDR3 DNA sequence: TGCGCCAGCAGCTTGCCAGGGTGGGCAGATACGCAGTATTTT. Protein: CASSLPGWADTQYF.

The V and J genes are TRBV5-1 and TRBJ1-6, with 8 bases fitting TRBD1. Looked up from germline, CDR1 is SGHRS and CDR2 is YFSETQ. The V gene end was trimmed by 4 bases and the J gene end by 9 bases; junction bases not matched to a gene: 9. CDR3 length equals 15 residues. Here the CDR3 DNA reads TGCGCCAGCAGCCCGACAGGGGAGCTACGTTCACCCCTCCACTTT. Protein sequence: CASSPTGELRSPLHF.

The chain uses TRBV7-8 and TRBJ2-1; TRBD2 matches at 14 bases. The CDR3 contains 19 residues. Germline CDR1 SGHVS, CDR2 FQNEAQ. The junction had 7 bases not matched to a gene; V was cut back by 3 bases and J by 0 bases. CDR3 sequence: CASSFRLAGGPSSYNEQFF. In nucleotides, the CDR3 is TGTGCCAGCAGCTTCCGACTAGCGGGGGGGCCCAGCTCCTACAATGAGCAGTTCTTC.

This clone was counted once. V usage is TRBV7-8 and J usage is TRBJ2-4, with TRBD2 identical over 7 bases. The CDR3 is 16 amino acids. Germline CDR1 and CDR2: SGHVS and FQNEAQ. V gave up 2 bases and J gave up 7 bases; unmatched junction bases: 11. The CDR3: CASSLIGGSRRNIQYF. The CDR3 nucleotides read TGTGCCAGCAGCTTAATCGGGGGGTCCCGTAGGAACATTCAGTACTTC.

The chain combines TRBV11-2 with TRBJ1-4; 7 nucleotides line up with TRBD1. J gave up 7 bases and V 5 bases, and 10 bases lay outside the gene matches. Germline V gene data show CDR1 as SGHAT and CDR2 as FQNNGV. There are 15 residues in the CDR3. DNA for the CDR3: TGTGCCAGCAGCCCTAGACAGGGAGTGGGTGAAAAACTGTTTTTT. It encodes CASSPRQGVGEKLFF.

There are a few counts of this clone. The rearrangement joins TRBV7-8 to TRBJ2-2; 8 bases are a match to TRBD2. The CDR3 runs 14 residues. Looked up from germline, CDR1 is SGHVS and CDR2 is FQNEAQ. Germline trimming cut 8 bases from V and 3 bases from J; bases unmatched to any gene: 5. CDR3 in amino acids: CASLASGYTGELFF. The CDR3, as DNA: TGTGCCAGCTTAGCTAGCGGGTACACCGGGGAGCTGTTTTTT.

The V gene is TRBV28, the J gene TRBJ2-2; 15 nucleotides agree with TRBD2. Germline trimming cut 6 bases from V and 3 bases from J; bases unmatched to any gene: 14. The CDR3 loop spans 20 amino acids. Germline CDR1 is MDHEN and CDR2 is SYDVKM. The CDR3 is CASSPGLAGGPEVDTGELFF. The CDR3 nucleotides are TGTGCCAGCAGCCCAGGACTAGCGGGGGGGCCCGAGGTCGACACCGGGGAGCTGTTTTTT. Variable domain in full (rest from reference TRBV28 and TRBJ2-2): DVKVTQSSRYLVKRTGEKVFLECVQDMDHENMFWYRQDPGLGLRLIYFSYDVKMKEKGDIPEGYSVSREKKERFSLILESASTNQTSMYLCASSPGLAGGPEVDTGELFFGEGSRLTVL.

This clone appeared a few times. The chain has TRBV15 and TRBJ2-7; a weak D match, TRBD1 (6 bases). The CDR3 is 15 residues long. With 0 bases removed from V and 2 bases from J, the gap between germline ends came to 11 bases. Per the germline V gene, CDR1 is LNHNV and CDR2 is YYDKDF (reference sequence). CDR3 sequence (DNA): TGTGCCACCAGCAGAGATAAGGGGGTCGCCTACGAGCAGTACTTC. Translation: CATSRDKGVAYEQYF.

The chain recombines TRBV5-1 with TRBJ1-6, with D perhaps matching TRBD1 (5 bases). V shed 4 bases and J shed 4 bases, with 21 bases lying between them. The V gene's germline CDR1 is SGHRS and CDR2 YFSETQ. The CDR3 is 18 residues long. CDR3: CASSPTWQGGNYNSPLHF. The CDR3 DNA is TGCGCCAGCAGCCCAACCTGGCAGGGCGGGAATTATAATTCACCCCTCCACTTT.

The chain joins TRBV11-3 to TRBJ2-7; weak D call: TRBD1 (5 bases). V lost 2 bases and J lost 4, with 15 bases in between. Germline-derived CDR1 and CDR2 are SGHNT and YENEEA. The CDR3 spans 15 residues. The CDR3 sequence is CASSLQSGSRYEQYF. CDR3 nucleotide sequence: TGTGCCAGCAGCTTACAGTCAGGGTCCCGTTACGAGCAGTACTTC.

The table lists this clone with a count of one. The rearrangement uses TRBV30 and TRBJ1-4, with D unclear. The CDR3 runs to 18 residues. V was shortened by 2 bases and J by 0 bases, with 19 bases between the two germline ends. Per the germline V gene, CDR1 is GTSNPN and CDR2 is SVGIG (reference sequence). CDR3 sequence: CAWSKRVGRQATNEKLFF. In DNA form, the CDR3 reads TGTGCCTGGAGTAAGAGGGTAGGGCGTCAAGCAACTAATGAAAAACTGTTTTTT.

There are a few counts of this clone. CDR3 DNA: TGTGCCAGCAGCTTGGGGGGTGAGACTGAAGCTTTCTTT. Translating it yields CASSLGGETEAFF. The chain links TRBV5-4 to TRBJ1-1; D gene unclear. The CDR3 consists of 13 residues. CDR1 SGHNT and CDR2 YYREEE come from the germline V gene (reference sequence). V lost 0 bases to trimming and J lost 5 bases, with 8 bases between them.